One sample yielded the 9 T cell receptor beta chains listed below, sequenced in a study of shared clonotypes between healthy human individuals. Libraries were prepared by immunoSEQ multiplex PCR; TCRdb keeps only in-frame clonotypes and omits some of them. The sample has approximately 1,000,000 clones, about 80% seen once. Sequenced: memory CD4+ T cells from PBMCs. Documented subset: CD45RA-negative fraction. The receptors derive from a man younger than 35 in good health. Some clones in this sample may be carry-over from other donors' samples.

This rearrangement joins TRBV19 to TRBJ2-5, with D maybe TRBD1 (6 bases). In germline, CDR1 is LNHDA, CDR2 SQIVND (reference sequence). CDR3 size: 12 residues. The V end was cut by 3 bases, the J end by 5 bases, with 7 bases between. In DNA, the CDR3 is TGTGCCAGTAGTATCCAGGGGGAGACCCAGTACTTC. This codes for CASSIQGETQYF.

The chain joins TRBV28 to TRBJ2-7; 14 bases are shared with TRBD2. This CDR3 is built from 16 residues. CDR1 and CDR2 (germline): MDHEN, SYDVKM. J lost 4 bases, V lost 6 bases, and 8 bases had no gene match. CDR3 DNA: TGTGCCAGCAGCCCGGGACTAGCGGGAGCCGGGTACGAGCAGTACTTC. Translation gives CASSPGLAGAGYEQYF.

This chain uses TRBV5-4 with TRBJ2-1; 7 bases are a match to TRBD1. V shed 0 bases, J shed 6 bases, and the junction held 9 bases outside the gene matches. The CDR3 is 16 amino acids. The germline V gene encodes CDR1 SGHNT and CDR2 YYREEE (reference sequence). CDR3 sequence reads: CASSLDYRGSVNEQFF. In DNA, the CDR3 is TGTGCCAGCAGCTTGGACTACAGGGGCTCGGTCAATGAGCAGTTCTTC.

This clone was observed a few times. The rearrangement uses TRBV5-6 and TRBJ2-7, with 8 bases lining up with TRBD1. Germline CDR1 SGHDT, CDR2 YYEEEE. The length of the CDR3 is 12 residues. Trimming took 2 bases from V and 9 from J; bases not matched to a gene: 4. CDR3 nucleotide sequence: TGTGCCAGCAGCTTAAGGACAGGGAGGCAGTACTTC. Translation: CASSLRTGRQYF.

Comments on this clone: Within the sample, other DNA sequences also encode this same CDR3. This chain links TRBV28 with TRBJ2-3; D remains unclear. Trimming removed 4 bases from V and 6 bases from J, with 8 bases in between. This CDR3 comprises 12 residues. CDR1 is MDHEN, CDR2 SYDVKM, per germline. In DNA, the CDR3 is TGTGCCAGCAGTTCGTTCACGGATACGCAGTATTTT. It encodes CASSSFTDTQYF. The complete variable domain, with remaining parts taken from reference TRBV28 and TRBJ2-3, reads DVKVTQSSRYLVKRTGEKVFLECVQDMDHENMFWYRQDPGLGLRLIYFSYDVKMKEKGDIPEGYSVSREKKERFSLILESASTNQTSMYLCASSSFTDTQYFGPGTRLTVL.

This clone is a singleton in its sample. V and J are TRBV11-1 and TRBJ2-5; unclear D gene. The CDR3 is 17 amino acids. Germline V lookup: CDR1 SGHAT, CDR2 FQDESV (reference sequence). V was pared by 5 bases and J by 6 bases, with 25 bases between. This CDR3 reads CASSPYPRADPKQTQYF. The CDR3 DNA reads TGTGCCAGCAGCCCATACCCACGAGCCGACCCAAAACAGACCCAGTACTTC. Supplemented by reference TRBV11-1 and TRBJ2-5, the full variable domain reads EAEVAQSPRYKITEKSQAVAFWCDPISGHATLYWYRQILGQGPELLVQFQDESVVDDSQLPKDRFSAERLKGVDSTLKIQPAELGDSAMYLCASSPYPRADPKQTQYFGPGTRLLVL.

This clone has only one observation. Compared with germline, one end of the junction differs, possibly owing to a read error. The same CDR3 arises from other DNA sequences in this sample as well. CDR3 nucleotides: TGTGCCAGCAGCGAAGAGTATAGCAATCAGCCCCAGCATTTT. Translation: CASSEEYSNQPQHF. The chain couples TRBV6-1 to TRBJ1-5; D call uncertain. Germline V gene data show CDR1 as MNHNS and CDR2 as SASEGT. The CDR3 is 14 residues long.

This clone was found a few times. This chain links TRBV2 with TRBJ1-1, with TRBD1 matching 11 bases. This CDR3 region has 16 residues. V shed 5 bases, J shed 3 bases, and the junction held 8 bases outside the gene matches. The germline V gene encodes CDR1 SNHLY and CDR2 FYNNEI. CDR3 residues: CASSRTRDRGYTEAFF. The CDR3 nucleotides read TGTGCCAGCAGTAGGACCCGGGACAGGGGGTACACTGAAGCTTTCTTT.

With regard to this clone: The same CDR3 arises from other DNA sequences in this sample as well. The V gene is TRBV11-2, the J gene TRBJ2-5; tentative D call: TRBD1 (6 bases). The CDR3 length is 13 residues. The V and J ends lost 4 bases and 2 bases respectively, with 8 bases between them. Germline CDR1 and CDR2: SGHAT and FQNNGV. The CDR3 protein is CASSWGQQETQYF. The CDR3 nucleotides are TGTGCCAGCAGCTGGGGACAACAAGAGACCCAGTACTTC.